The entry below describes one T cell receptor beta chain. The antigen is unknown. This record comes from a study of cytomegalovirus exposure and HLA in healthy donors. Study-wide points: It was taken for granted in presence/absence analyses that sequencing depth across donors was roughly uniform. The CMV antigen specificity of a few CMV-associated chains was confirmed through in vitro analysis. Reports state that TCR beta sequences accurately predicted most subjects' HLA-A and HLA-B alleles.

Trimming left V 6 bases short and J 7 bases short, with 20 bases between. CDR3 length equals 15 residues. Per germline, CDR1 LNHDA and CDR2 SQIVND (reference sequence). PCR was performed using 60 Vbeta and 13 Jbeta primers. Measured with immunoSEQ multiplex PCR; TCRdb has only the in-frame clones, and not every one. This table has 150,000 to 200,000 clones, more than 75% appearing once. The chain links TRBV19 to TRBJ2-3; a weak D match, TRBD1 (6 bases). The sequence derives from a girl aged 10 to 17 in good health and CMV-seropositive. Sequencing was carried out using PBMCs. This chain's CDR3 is CASSFQRQGRNTQYF. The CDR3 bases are TGTGCCAGTAGCTTTCAACGGCAGGGGCGTAATACGCAGTATTTT. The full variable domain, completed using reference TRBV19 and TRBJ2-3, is DGGITQSPKYLFRKEGQNVTLSCEQNLNHDAMYWYRQDPGQGLRLIYYSQIVNDFQKGDIAEGYSVSREKKESFPLTVTSAQKNPTAFYLCASSFQRQGRNTQYFGPGTRLTVL.